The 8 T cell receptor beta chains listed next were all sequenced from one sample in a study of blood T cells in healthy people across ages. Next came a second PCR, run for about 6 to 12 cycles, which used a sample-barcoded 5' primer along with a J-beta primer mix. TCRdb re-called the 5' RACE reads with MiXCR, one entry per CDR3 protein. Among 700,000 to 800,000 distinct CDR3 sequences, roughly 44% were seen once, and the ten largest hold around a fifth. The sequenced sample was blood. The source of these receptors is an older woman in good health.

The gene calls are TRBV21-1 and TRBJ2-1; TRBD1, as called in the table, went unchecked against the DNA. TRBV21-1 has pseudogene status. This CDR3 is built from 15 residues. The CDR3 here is CANSAGQGSDNEQFF. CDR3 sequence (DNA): TGTGCCAACAGCGCGGGACAGGGGTCTGACAATGAGCAGTTCTTC.

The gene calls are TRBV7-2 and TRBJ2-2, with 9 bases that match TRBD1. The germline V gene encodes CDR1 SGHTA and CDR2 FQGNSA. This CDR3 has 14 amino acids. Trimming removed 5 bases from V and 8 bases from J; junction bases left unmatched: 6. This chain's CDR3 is CASSEQGARGELFF. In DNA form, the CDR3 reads TGTGCCAGCAGCGAACAGGGGGCGCGGGGGGAGCTGTTTTTT.

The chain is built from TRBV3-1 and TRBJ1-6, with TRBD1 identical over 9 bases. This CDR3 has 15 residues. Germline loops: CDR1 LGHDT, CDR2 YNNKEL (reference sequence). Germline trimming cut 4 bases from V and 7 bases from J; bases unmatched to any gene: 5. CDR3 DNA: TGTGCCAGCAGCCGGAAGGGACAGGGAAATTCACCCCTCCACTTT. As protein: CASSRKGQGNSPLHF.

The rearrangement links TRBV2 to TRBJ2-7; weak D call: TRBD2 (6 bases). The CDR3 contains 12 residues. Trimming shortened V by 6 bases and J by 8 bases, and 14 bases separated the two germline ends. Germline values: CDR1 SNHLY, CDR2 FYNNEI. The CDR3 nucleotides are TGTGCCAGCAGGCGGGACTCTACGAAGCAGTACTTC. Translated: CASRRDSTKQYF.

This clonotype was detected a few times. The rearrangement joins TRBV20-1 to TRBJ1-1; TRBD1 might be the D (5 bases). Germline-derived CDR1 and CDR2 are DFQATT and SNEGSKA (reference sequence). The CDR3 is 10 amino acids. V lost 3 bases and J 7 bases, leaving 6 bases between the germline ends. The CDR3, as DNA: TGCAGTGCTAGCGGGGGTGAAGCTTTCTTT. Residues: CSASGGEAFF.

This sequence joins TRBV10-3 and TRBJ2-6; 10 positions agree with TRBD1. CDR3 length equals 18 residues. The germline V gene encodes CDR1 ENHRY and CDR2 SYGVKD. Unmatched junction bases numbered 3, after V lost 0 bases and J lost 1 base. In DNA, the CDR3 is TGTGCCATCAGTGAGTCGGCGGGACAGGGGTCTGGGGCCAACGTCCTGACTTTC. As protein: CAISESAGQGSGANVLTF.

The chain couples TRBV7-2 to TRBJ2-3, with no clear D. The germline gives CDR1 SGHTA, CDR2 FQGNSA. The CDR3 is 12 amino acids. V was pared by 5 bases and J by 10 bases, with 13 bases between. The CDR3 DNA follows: TGTGCCAGCAGCCTCCATCAGGTGGCGCAGTATTTT. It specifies CASSLHQVAQYF. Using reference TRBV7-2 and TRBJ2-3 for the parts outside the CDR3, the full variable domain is GAGVSQSPSNKVTEKGKDVELRCDPISGHTALYWYRQSLGQGLEFLIYFQGNSAPDKSGLPSDRFSAERTGGSVSTLTIQRTQQEDSAVYLCASSLHQVAQYFGPGTRLTVL.

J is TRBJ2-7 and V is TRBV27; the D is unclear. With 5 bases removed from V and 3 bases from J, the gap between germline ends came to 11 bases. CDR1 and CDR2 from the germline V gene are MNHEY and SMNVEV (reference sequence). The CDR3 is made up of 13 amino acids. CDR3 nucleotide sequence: TGTGCCAGCAGTCCCAACACCGACTACGAGCAGTACTTC. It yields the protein CASSPNTDYEQYF.